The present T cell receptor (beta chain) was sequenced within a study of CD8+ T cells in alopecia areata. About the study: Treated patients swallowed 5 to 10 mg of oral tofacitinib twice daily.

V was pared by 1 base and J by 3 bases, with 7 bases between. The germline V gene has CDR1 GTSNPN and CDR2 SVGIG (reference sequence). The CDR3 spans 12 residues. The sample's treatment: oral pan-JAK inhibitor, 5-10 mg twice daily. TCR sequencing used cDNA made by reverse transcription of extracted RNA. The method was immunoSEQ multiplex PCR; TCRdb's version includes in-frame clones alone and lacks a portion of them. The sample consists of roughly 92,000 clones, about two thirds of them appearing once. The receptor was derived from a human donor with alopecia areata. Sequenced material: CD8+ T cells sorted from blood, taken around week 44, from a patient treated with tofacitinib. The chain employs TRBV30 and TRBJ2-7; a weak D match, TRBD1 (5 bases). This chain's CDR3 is CAWSDRHYEQYF. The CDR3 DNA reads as TGTGCCTGGAGTGACAGGCACTACGAGCAGTACTTC.